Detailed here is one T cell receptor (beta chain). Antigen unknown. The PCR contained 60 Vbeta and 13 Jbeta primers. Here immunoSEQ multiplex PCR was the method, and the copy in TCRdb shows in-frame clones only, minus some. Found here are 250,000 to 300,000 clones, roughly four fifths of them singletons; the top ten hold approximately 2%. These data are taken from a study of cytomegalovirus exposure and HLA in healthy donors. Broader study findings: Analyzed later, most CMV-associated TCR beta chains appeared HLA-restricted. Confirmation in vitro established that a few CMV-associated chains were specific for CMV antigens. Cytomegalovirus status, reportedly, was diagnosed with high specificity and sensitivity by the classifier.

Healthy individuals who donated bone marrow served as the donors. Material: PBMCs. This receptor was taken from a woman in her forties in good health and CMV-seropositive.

CDR3 nucleotide sequence: TGTGCCAGCAGTTTACCAGGGGCATCCACCTACAATGAGCAGTTCTTC. Translating it yields CASSLPGASTYNEQFF. This chain joins TRBV28 and TRBJ2-1; tentatively, D is TRBD1 (6 bases). Trimming took 2 bases from V and 2 from J, leaving 13 bases between them. Germline assignment: CDR1 MDHEN and CDR2 SYDVKM. This CDR3 is built from 16 residues.